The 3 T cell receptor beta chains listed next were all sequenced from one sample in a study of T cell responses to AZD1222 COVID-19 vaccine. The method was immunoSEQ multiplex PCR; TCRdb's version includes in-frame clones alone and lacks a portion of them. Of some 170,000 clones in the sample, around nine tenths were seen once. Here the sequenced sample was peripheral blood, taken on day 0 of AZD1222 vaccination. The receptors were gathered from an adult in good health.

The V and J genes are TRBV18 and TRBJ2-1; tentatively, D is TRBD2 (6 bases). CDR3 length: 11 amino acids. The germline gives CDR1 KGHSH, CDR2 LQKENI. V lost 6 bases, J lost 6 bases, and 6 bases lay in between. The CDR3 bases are TGTGCCAGCTCCGGGGGCAATGAGCAGTTCTTC. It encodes CASSGGNEQFF. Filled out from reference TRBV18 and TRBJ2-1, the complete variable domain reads NAGVMQNPRHLVRRRGQEARLRCSPMKGHSHVYWYRQLPEEGLKFMVYLQKENIIDESGMPKERFSAEFPKEGPSILRIQQVVRGDSAAYFCASSGGNEQFFGPGTRLTVL.

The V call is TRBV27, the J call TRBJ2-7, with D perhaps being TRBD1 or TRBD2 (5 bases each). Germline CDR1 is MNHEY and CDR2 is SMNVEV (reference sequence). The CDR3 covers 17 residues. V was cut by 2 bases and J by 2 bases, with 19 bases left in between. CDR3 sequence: CASSLTRKPGRTYEQYF. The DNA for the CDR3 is TGTGCCAGCAGTTTAACCCGGAAACCGGGACGTACCTACGAGCAGTACTTC.

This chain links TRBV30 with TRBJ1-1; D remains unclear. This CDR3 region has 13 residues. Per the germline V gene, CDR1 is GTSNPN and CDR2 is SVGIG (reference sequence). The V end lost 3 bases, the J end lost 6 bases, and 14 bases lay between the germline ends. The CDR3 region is CAWRAEAGPEAFF. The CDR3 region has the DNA TGTGCCTGGAGGGCAGAGGCGGGTCCTGAAGCTTTCTTT.